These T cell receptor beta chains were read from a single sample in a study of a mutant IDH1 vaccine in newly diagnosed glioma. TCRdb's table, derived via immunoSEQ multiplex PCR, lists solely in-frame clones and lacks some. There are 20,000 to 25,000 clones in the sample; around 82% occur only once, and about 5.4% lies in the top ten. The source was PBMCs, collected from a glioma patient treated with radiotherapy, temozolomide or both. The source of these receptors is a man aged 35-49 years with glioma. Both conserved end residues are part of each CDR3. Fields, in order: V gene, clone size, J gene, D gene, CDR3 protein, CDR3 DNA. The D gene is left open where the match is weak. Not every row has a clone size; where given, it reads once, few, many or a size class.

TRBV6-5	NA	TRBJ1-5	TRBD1	CASRMDRGSQPQHF	TGTGCCAGCAGAATGGACAGGGGGTCTCAGCCCCAGCATTTT
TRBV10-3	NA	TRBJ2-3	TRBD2	CAISALGLAGTDTQYF	TGTGCCATCAGTGCTCTAGGGCTAGCGGGCACAGATACGCAGTATTTT
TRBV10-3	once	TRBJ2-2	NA	CAIQAGQNTGELFF	TGTGCCATCCAGGCAGGGCAAAACACCGGGGAGCTGTTTTTT
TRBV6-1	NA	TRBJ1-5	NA	CASSEPGASNQPQHF	TGTGCCAGCAGTGAACCGGGGGCTAGCAATCAGCCCCAGCATTTT
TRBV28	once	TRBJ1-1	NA	CASTTAWGTNTEAFF	TGTGCCAGCACTACCGCCTGGGGGACGAACACTGAAGCTTTCTTT
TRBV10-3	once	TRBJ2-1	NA	CAISVQYNEQFF	TGTGCCATCAGTGTCCAATACAATGAGCAGTTCTTC
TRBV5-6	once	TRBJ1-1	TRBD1	CASSPGTGTVMNTEAFF	TGTGCCAGCAGCCCCGGGACAGGGACGGTTATGAACACTGAAGCTTTCTTT
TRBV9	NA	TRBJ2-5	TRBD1	CASSTSQGVGETQYF	TGTGCCAGCAGTACTTCACAGGGGGTGGGAGAGACCCAGTACTTC
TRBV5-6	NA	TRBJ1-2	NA	CASSLDEWGNYGYTF	TGTGCCAGCAGCTTGGATGAATGGGGGAACTATGGCTACACCTTC
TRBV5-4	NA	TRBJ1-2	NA	CASSLAALEGYTF	TGTGCCAGCAGCTTGGCGGCCTTGGAGGGCTACACCTTC
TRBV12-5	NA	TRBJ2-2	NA	CASGLKGPFNTGELFF	TGTGCTAGTGGTTTGAAGGGACCGTTTAACACCGGGGAGCTGTTTTTT
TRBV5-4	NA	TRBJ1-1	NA	CASSPILRDTEAFF	TGTGCCAGCAGCCCAATACTCCGGGACACTGAAGCTTTCTTT
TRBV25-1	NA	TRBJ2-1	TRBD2	CASSESLAGYNEQFF	TGTGCCAGCAGTGAATCCCTAGCGGGGTACAATGAGCAGTTCTTC